This T cell receptor (beta chain) appears in the sequencing data of a study of OX40 agonist ivuxolimab in advanced cancers. Overall study results and limits: What antigens the expanded peripheral T cells recognized was never established.

The table came from immunoSEQ multiplex PCR; TCRdb's copy has only in-frame clones and leaves some out. Found here are more than 45,000 clones, 94% of them singletons; the top ten hold 12%. This clone showed up just once. Its antigen is unidentified. The V segment lost 3 bases and the J segment 0 bases; nucleotides outside the gene matches: 11. The germline V gene encodes CDR1 LGHNA and CDR2 YSLEER. CDR3 length equals 18 residues. Sample: CD4+ or CD8+ T cells sorted from blood, taken in a trial of the OX40 agonist ivuxolimab. The chain recombines TRBV4-3 with TRBJ2-1, with 7 nucleotides matching TRBD1. This clonotype originated in an adult with an advanced solid tumor such as melanoma, head and neck, liver or kidney cancer. CDR3 amino acids: CASSQMPVQGNSYNEQFF. CDR3 sequence (DNA): TGCGCCAGCAGCCAGATGCCGGTACAGGGGAACTCCTACAATGAGCAGTTCTTC.